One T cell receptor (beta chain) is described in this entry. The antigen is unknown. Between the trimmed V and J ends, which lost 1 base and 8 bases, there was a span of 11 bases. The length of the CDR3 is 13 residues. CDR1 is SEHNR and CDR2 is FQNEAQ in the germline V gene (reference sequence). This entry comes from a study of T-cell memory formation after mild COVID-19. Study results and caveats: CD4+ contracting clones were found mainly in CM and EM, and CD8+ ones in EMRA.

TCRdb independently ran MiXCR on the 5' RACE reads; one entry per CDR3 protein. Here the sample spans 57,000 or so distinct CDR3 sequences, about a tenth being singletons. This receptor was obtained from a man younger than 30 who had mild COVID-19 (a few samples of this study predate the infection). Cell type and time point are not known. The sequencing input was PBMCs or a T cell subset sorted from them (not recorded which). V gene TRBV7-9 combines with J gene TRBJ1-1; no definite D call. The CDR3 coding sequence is TGTGCCAGCAGCTTAGTAGAGGCAGGAGAAGCTTTCTTT. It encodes CASSLVEAGEAFF. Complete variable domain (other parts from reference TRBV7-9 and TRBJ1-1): DTGVSQNPRHKITKRGQNVTFRCDPISEHNRLYWYRQTLGQGPEFLTYFQNEAQLEKSRLLSDRFSAERPKGSFSTLEIQRTEQGDSAMYLCASSLVEAGEAFFGQGTRLTVV.